The present T cell receptor beta chain was sequenced within a study of Ad26.COV2.S vaccination and SARS-CoV-2 variants. Profiling relied on immunoSEQ multiplex PCR, and the TCRdb table lists in-frame clones only, not all of them. The data contain approximately 410,000 clones, 92% of them singletons. The V gene's germline CDR1 is GTSNPN and CDR2 SVGIG (reference sequence). Trimming cost V 0 bases and J 6 bases; bases outside gene matches: 7. This CDR3 is built from 14 residues. Indicated treatment: about 20 received Ad26.COV2.S at low or high dose, single or two shots; about 5 received placebo; per-sample allocation not given. At day 63 after the first vaccine or placebo injection, samples were drawn.

The chain links TRBV30 to TRBJ1-1; 7 bases line up with TRBD1. The clonotype originates from a person between 18 and 65 years old who received the Ad26.COV2.S COVID-19 vaccine or a placebo. Material: peripheral blood, obtained in a trial of Ad26.COV2.S vaccine versus placebo. CDR3 sequence reads: CAWSVWDRLSEAFF. The CDR3 region has the DNA TGTGCCTGGAGTGTTTGGGACAGACTCTCTGAAGCTTTCTTT.